The 27 T cell receptor beta chains given below trace back to one sample, sequenced in a study of T cells in Graves' hyperthyroidism and ophthalmopathy. Authors of the study amplified TCR beta CDR3 regions from RNA transcripts. Researchers ran a first-round RT-PCR on the TCR CDR3 using the HTBI primer set. Using its own MiXCR run on the multiplex PCR reads, TCRdb lists one record per CDR3 protein. The data show a few hundred thousand distinct CDR3 sequences, around 18% seen once. Sequenced input: blood. The receptors were sampled from a woman in her forties with Graves' ophthalmopathy.

This clonotype was recorded at least ten times. The genes are TRBV28 and TRBJ1-1; the D is unclear. This CDR3 is 15 amino acids long. The V gene lost 1 base and the J gene lost 0 bases, with 9 bases spanning the gap. Germline-derived CDR1 and CDR2 are MDHEN and SYDVKM. The CDR3 DNA reads as TGTGCCAGCAGTTTATTTGGCAACATGAACACTGAAGCTTTCTTT. Protein sequence: CASSLFGNMNTEAFF.

This clonotype has at least ten counts. The V gene is TRBV20-1, the J gene TRBJ2-1; D is perhaps TRBD1 (6 bases). Trimming stripped 7 bases from V and 2 bases from J, with 15 bases between. The V gene's germline CDR1 is DFQATT and CDR2 SNEGSKA (reference sequence). The CDR3 extends over 14 amino acids. CDR3 loop: CSVKGGITYNEQFF. The CDR3 DNA follows: TGCAGTGTTAAAGGGGGAATTACCTACAATGAGCAGTTCTTC.

This clonotype was observed many times. The chain links TRBV27 to TRBJ1-1; the D is unclear. Trimming took 7 bases from V and 0 from J, leaving 9 bases between them. There are 13 residues in the CDR3. Germline-derived CDR1 and CDR2 are MNHEY and SMNVEV (reference sequence). CDR3 region: CASIGSMNTEAFF. CDR3 sequence (DNA): TGTGCCAGCATTGGCAGTATGAACACTGAAGCTTTCTTT.

The V gene is TRBV2, the J gene TRBJ2-2, with D possibly TRBD2 on 5 matching bases. Germline values: CDR1 SNHLY, CDR2 FYNNEI. Trimming removed 2 bases at V and 2 bases at J, with 12 bases between. CDR3 length: 16 amino acids. DNA for the CDR3: TGTGCCAGCAGTGAACGTCCGGGAACAAACACCGGGGAGCTGTTTTTT. This sequence encodes CASSERPGTNTGELFF.

There are a few counts of this clonotype. One junction end does not reproduce the germline sequence, and a read error may be involved. The chain combines TRBV6-5 with TRBJ2-7; 9 nucleotides align to TRBD1. The CDR3 extends over 14 amino acids. Germline V gene data show CDR1 as MNHEY and CDR2 as SVGAGI. CDR3 in DNA: TGTGCCGGCAGTTCCGCCGGGACAGGGACCGAGCAGTACTTC. It encodes CAGSSAGTGTEQYF.

At least ten counts were recorded for this clonotype. The CDR3 nucleotides read TGTGCCAGCAGTTTATTGGGCTCTTTTGGCTACACCTTC. Translating it yields CASSLLGSFGYTF. The chain has TRBV27 and TRBJ1-2; D gene ambiguous. This CDR3 is 13 amino acids long. Deletions cut 1 base from V and 7 bases from J, with 10 bases between. Germline loops: CDR1 MNHEY, CDR2 SMNVEV (reference sequence).

In its sample, this clonotype was seen many times. The J gene is TRBJ2-2, the V gene TRBV6-1, with 9 bases identical to TRBD2. Per germline, CDR1 MNHNS and CDR2 SASEGT. CDR3 length: 16 amino acids. Unmatched junction bases numbered 9, after V lost 6 bases and J lost 4 bases. Here the CDR3 DNA reads TGTGCCAGCAGCCACTTTAGCGGGAGTAGCACCGGGGAGCTGTTTTTT. It specifies CASSHFSGSSTGELFF.

The V and J genes are TRBV6-2 or TRBV6-3 and TRBJ2-2, with 8 bases that match TRBD2. V gave up 6 bases and J gave up 4 bases; unmatched junction bases: 7. Looked up from germline, CDR1 is MNHEY and CDR2 is SVGEGT. This CDR3 comprises 15 residues. The CDR3 loop is CASSYMSGSTGELFF. CDR3 DNA sequence: TGTGCCAGCAGCTACATGAGCGGGAGCACCGGGGAGCTGTTTTTT.

The J gene is TRBJ1-1, the V gene TRBV6-2 or TRBV6-3; D not certain. The CDR3 covers 16 residues. Between the trimmed V and J ends, which lost 7 bases and 0 bases, there was a span of 18 bases. CDR1 is MNHEY, CDR2 SVGEGT, per germline. CDR3 bases: TGTGCCAGCACCCATACTGTAGACAAGCTGAACACTGAAGCTTTCTTT. Protein: CASTHTVDKLNTEAFF.

This clonotype has at least ten counts. The chain is built from TRBV10-3 and TRBJ2-5; TRBD2 is a possible D gene (6 bases). V lost 4 bases, J lost 2 bases, and 23 bases lay in between. The CDR3 loop spans 18 amino acids. The germline CDR1 and CDR2 sequences are ENHRY and SYGVKD. CDR3 loop: CAISGGLRRAKPQETQYF. CDR3 DNA: TGTGCCATCAGTGGAGGACTGAGGAGGGCAAAGCCTCAAGAGACCCAGTACTTC.

This clonotype was seen ten or more times. This rearrangement joins TRBV20-1 to TRBJ2-2, with 10 positions matching TRBD1. V gave up 1 base and J gave up 3 bases; unmatched junction bases: 5. Germline-derived CDR1 and CDR2 are DFQATT and SNEGSKA (reference sequence). The CDR3 covers 16 residues. In nucleotides, the CDR3 is TGCAGTGCTAGAGTCACGGACAGGGGGGACACCGGGGAGCTGTTTTTT. Translating it yields CSARVTDRGDTGELFF.

This clonotype was seen at least ten times. This chain uses TRBV28 with TRBJ2-7, with unresolved D. With 7 bases removed from V and 1 base from J, the gap between germline ends came to 11 bases. This CDR3 has 13 amino acids. Germline V gene data show CDR1 as MDHEN and CDR2 as SYDVKM. CDR3 coding DNA: TGTGCCAGCAATCACATACGGTCCTACGAGCAGTACTTC. This translates into CASNHIRSYEQYF. Full variable domain (remainder filled in from reference TRBV28 and TRBJ2-7): DVKVTQSSRYLVKRTGEKVFLECVQDMDHENMFWYRQDPGLGLRLIYFSYDVKMKEKGDIPEGYSVSREKKERFSLILESASTNQTSMYLCASNHIRSYEQYFGPGTRLTVT.

This clonotype was detected ten times or more. The chain has TRBV29-1 and TRBJ1-5, with 7 bases matching TRBD1. Germline V gives CDR1 SQVTM, CDR2 ANQGSEA. Trimming at V came to 5 bases and at J to 3 bases, leaving 7 bases not matched to a gene. The CDR3 loop spans 14 amino acids. CDR3 loop: CSVKLTGNNQPQHF. In DNA, the CDR3 is TGCAGCGTTAAACTGACAGGGAACAATCAGCCCCAGCATTTT. Full variable domain (rest looked up from reference TRBV29-1 and TRBJ1-5): SAVISQKPSRDICQRGTSLTIQCQVDSQVTMMFWYRQQPGQSLTLIATANQGSEATYESGFVIDKFPISRPNLTFSTLTVSNMSPEDSSIYLCSVKLTGNNQPQHFGDGTRLSIL.

This clonotype was seen many times. V usage is TRBV27 and J usage is TRBJ1-6; 11 nucleotides line up with TRBD1. With V trimmed by 4 bases and J by 10 bases, 6 bases remained unmatched. Germline CDR1 is MNHEY and CDR2 is SMNVEV (reference sequence). The CDR3 extends over 15 amino acids. The CDR3 DNA sequence: TGTGCCAGCAGTTCTCGGACAGGGGGCGTCTCACCCCTCCACTTT. Its translation is CASSSRTGGVSPLHF.

The CDR3: CASSSTRQGSPYEQYF. CDR3 nucleotide sequence: TGTGCCAGCAGCTCAACCCGACAGGGGAGTCCCTACGAGCAGTACTTC. The V and J genes are TRBV11-1 and TRBJ2-7, with TRBD1 identical over 8 bases. V trimming: 4 bases; J trimming: 2 bases; junction bases outside the gene matches: 10. CDR1 SGHAT and CDR2 FQDESV come from the germline V gene (reference sequence). This CDR3 is built from 16 residues.

This clonotype was recorded at least ten times. The chain carries TRBV6-5 and TRBJ2-7, with D perhaps matching TRBD2 (6 bases). V was clipped by 6 bases and J by 2 bases, with 17 bases between them. Germline values: CDR1 MNHEY, CDR2 SVGAGI. CDR3 length equals 15 residues. The CDR3: CASRFSRDSTYEQYF. As DNA, the CDR3 is TGTGCCAGCAGGTTCTCCCGGGACTCAACCTACGAGCAGTACTTC.

This clonotype has at least ten counts. The chain is built from TRBV7-9 and TRBJ2-7; TRBD1 aligns across 7 bases. V shed 5 bases and J 3 bases; nucleotides not matched to a gene: 10. In germline, CDR1 is SEHNR, CDR2 FQNEAQ (reference sequence). The CDR3 is 15 residues long. The CDR3 spells CASSGHPRQGYEQYF. The CDR3 DNA reads TGTGCCAGCAGCGGCCACCCTAGACAGGGCTACGAGCAGTACTTC.

V gene TRBV6-1 combines with J gene TRBJ1-1; D is unresolved. The length of the CDR3 is 10 residues. Germline CDR1 MNHNS, CDR2 SASEGT. Trimming pared 3 bases from V and 10 bases from J, leaving 6 bases between. CDR3: CASSDFLAFF. CDR3 nucleotides: TGTGCCAGCAGTGATTTCTTAGCTTTCTTT.

V and J are TRBV2 and TRBJ2-5; 11 bases are a match to TRBD2. V gave up 4 bases and J gave up 5 bases; unmatched junction bases: 9. The CDR3 spans 16 residues. Germline V gene lookup returns CDR1 SNHLY and CDR2 FYNNEI. CDR3 amino acids: CASSVGSGGVFETQYF. The DNA for the CDR3 is TGTGCCAGCAGTGTAGGTAGCGGGGGGGTCTTTGAGACCCAGTACTTC.

The chain is built from TRBV6-4 and TRBJ2-1; TRBD1 aligns across 7 bases. The CDR3 runs to 14 residues. CDR1 is MRHNA and CDR2 is SNTAGT in the germline V gene. The junction had 7 bases not matched to a gene; V was cut back by 6 bases and J by 5 bases. The CDR3 DNA is TGTGCCAGCAGATCAGGGGGAGCCCACAATGAGCAGTTCTTC. The encoded protein is CASRSGGAHNEQFF.

The rearrangement links TRBV7-8 to TRBJ1-6, with 7 bases lining up with TRBD1. Losses at the gene ends were 5 bases for V and 9 bases for J; bases not matched to a gene: 7. The CDR3 length is 14 residues. The germline V gene encodes CDR1 SGHVS and CDR2 FQNEAQ. The CDR3 nucleotides are TGTGCCAGCAGCCTAGAGGGGGCAGGTTCACCCCTCCACTTT. Translating it yields CASSLEGAGSPLHF. Looking up the rest from reference TRBV7-8 and TRBJ1-6 gives the full variable domain: GAGVSQSPRYKVAKRGQDVALRCDPISGHVSLFWYQQALGQGPEFLTYFQNEAQLDKSGLPSDRFFAERPEGSVSTLKIQRTQQEDSAVYLCASSLEGAGSPLHFGNGTRLTVT.

This clonotype was seen many times. J is TRBJ2-5 and V is TRBV7-2, with D possibly matching TRBD1 (7 bases). Germline V gene sequence: CDR1 SGHTA, CDR2 FQGNSA. The length of the CDR3 is 12 residues. V lost 2 bases to trimming and J lost 7 bases, with 8 bases between them. The CDR3 here is CASSLQGGTQYF. CDR3 coding DNA: TGTGCCAGCAGCTTACAGGGGGGGACCCAGTACTTC.

This clonotype was seen more than once but under ten times. It is likely a read error, because the conserved phenylalanine at the end of the CDR3 is missing. V gene TRBV11-2 combines with J gene TRBJ2-7; D is uncertain. V lost 1 base, J lost 5 bases, and 9 bases lay in between. The CDR3 spans 13 residues. Germline V lookup: CDR1 SGHAT, CDR2 FQNNGV. CDR3 coding DNA: TGTGCCAGCAGCTTAGTTGTATGGGACGAGCAGTACTCC. Translation gives CASSLVVWDEQYS.

This clonotype was picked up many times. The chain uses TRBV11-1 and TRBJ1-1, with 12 bases aligning to TRBD1. Per the germline V gene, CDR1 is SGHAT and CDR2 is FQDESV (reference sequence). This CDR3 contains 17 residues. With V trimmed by 2 bases and J by 6 bases, 10 bases remained unmatched. CDR3 coding DNA: TGTGCCAGCAGCTTACTTCAGGGACAGGGGGCACGGGCTGAAGCTTTCTTT. Translated: CASSLLQGQGARAEAFF.

In this sample, this clonotype turned up many times. J is TRBJ2-3 and V is TRBV12-3 or TRBV12-4, with D unresolved. This CDR3 comprises 12 residues. The V gene lost 5 bases and the J gene lost 4 bases, with 7 bases spanning the gap. CDR3 in amino acids: CASSRRADTQYF. The CDR3, as DNA: TGTGCCAGCAGTCGGAGAGCAGATACGCAGTATTTT.

The sample holds many counts of this clonotype. This sequence joins TRBV12-3 or TRBV12-4 and TRBJ2-2; 7 positions match TRBD2. Germline trimming cut 7 bases from V and 6 bases from J; bases unmatched to any gene: 14. CDR3 length: 16 residues. CDR3 protein: CASNLGLGGDAGELFF. In DNA, the CDR3 is TGTGCCAGCAATCTCGGGCTGGGGGGGGATGCCGGGGAGCTGTTTTTT.

This clonotype came up many times. V and J are TRBV2 and TRBJ1-5; D is undetermined. The germline V and J ends were trimmed by 5 bases and 3 bases, with 11 bases remaining between them. CDR1 SNHLY and CDR2 FYNNEI come from the germline V gene. The CDR3 sequence is 14 residues long. The CDR3 here is CASSPRTVNQPQHF. CDR3 DNA sequence: TGTGCCAGCAGTCCTAGGACGGTCAATCAGCCCCAGCATTTT.